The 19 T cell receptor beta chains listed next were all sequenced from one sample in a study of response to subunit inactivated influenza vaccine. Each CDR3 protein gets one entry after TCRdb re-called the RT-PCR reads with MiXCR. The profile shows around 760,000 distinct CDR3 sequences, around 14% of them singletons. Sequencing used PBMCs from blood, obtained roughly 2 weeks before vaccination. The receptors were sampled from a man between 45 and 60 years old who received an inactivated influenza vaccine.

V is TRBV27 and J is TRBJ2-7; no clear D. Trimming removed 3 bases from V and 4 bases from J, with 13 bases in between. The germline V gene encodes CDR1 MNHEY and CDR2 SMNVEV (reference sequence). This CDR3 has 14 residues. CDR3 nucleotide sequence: TGTGCCAGCAGTTTGGGTCTAGGAATATACGAGCAGTACTTC. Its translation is CASSLGLGIYEQYF.

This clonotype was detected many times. The chain's CDR3 is CASSTQGYEQYF. CDR3 nucleotide sequence: TGCGCCAGCAGCACACAGGGTTACGAGCAGTACTTC. J is TRBJ2-7 and V is TRBV5-1; possible D gene TRBD1, 6 bases. CDR1 SGHRS and CDR2 YFSETQ come from the germline V gene. The CDR3 extends over 12 amino acids. V shed 4 bases and J shed 4 bases, with 9 bases lying between them.

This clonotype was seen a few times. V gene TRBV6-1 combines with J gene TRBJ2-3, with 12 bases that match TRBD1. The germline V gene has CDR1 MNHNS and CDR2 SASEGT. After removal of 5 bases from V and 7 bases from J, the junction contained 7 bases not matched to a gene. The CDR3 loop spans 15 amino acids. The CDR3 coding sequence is TGTGCCAGCAGTACCCGGGACAGGGGGCGGAATACGCAGTATTTT. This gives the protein CASSTRDRGRNTQYF.

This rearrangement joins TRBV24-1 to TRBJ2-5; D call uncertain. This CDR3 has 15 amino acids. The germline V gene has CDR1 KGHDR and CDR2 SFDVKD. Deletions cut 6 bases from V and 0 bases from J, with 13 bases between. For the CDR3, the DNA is TGTGCCACCAGTCCCGGCCGGCTTTACCAAGAGACCCAGTACTTC. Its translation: CATSPGRLYQETQYF.

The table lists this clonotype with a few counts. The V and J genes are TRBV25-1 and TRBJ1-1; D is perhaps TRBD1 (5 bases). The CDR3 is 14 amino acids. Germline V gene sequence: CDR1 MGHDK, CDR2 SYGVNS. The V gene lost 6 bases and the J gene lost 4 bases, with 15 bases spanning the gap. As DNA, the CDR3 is TGTGCCAGCAGCCTCAACAGAGGGGCCACTGAAGCTTTCTTT. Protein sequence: CASSLNRGATEAFF.

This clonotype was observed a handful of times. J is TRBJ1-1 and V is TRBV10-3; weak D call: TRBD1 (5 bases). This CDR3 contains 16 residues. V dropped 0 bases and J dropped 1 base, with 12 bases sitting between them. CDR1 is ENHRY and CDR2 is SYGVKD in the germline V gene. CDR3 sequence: CAISESAGQQNTEAFF. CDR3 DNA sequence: TGTGCCATCAGTGAGTCCGCGGGGCAGCAGAACACTGAAGCTTTCTTT.

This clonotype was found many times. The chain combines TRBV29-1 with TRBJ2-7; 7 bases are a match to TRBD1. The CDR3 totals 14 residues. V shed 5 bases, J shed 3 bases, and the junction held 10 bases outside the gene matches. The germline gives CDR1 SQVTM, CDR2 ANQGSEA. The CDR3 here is CSVQPKGAVYEQYF. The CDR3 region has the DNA TGCAGCGTTCAACCCAAGGGGGCGGTCTACGAGCAGTACTTC.

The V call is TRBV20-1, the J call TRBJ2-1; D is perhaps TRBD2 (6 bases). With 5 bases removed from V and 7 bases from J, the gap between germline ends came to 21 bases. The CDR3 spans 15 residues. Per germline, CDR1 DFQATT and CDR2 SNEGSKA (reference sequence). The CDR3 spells CSALSGSEVRNEQFF. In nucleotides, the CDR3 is TGCAGTGCTTTATCCGGGAGCGAGGTGCGTAATGAGCAGTTCTTC.

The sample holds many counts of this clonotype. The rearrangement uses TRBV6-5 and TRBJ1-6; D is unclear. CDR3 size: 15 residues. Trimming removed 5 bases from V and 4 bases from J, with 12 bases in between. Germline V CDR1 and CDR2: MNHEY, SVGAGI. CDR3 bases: TGTGCCAGCAGTACCGGATCGATATATAATTCACCCCTCCACTTT. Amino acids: CASSTGSIYNSPLHF.

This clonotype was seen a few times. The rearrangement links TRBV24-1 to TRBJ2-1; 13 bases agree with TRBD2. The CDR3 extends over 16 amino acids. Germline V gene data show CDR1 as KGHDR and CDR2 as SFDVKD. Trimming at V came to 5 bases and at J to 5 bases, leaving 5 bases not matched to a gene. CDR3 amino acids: CATSGPGTSGNNEQFF. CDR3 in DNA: TGTGCCACCAGTGGCCCCGGGACTAGCGGGAACAATGAGCAGTTCTTC.

The chain's CDR3 is CASSLVRGLADDTQYF. The CDR3 DNA reads TGTGCCAGCAGCTTAGTTCGGGGACTAGCGGACGATACGCAGTATTTT. The J gene is TRBJ2-3, the V gene TRBV7-2; 11 bases line up with TRBD2. Trimming removed 1 base from V and 6 bases from J; junction bases left unmatched: 6. The germline gives CDR1 SGHTA, CDR2 FQGNSA. CDR3 size: 16 residues.

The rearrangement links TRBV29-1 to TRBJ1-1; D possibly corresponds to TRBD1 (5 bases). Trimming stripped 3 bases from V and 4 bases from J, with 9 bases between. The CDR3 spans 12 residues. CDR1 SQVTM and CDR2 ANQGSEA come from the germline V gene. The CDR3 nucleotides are TGCAGCGTTGACTGGGGGACCACTGAAGCTTTCTTT. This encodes CSVDWGTTEAFF.

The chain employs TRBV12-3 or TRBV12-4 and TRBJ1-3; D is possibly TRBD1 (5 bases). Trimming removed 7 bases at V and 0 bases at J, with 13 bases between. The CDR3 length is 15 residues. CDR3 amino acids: CASTPGLGSGNTIYF. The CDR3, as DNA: TGTGCCAGCACACCAGGGCTCGGCTCTGGAAACACCATATATTTT.

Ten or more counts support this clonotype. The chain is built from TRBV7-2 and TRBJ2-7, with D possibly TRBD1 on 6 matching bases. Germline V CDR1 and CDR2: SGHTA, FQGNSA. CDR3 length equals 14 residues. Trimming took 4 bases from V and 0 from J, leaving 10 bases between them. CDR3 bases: TGTGCCAGCAGCTCCGACAGGAGCTCCTACGAGCAGTACTTC. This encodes CASSSDRSSYEQYF.

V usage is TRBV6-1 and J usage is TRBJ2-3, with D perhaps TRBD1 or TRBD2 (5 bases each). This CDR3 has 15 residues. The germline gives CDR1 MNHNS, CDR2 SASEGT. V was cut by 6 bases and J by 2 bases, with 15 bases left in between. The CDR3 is CASRLTGTPTDTQYF. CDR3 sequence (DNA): TGTGCCAGCAGATTGACCGGGACCCCCACAGATACGCAGTATTTT.

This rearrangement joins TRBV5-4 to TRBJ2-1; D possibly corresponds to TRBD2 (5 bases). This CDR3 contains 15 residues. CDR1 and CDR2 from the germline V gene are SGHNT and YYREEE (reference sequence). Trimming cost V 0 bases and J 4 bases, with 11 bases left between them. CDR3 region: CASSLVSGLYNEQFF. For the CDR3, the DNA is TGTGCCAGCAGCTTGGTAAGCGGACTTTACAATGAGCAGTTCTTC.

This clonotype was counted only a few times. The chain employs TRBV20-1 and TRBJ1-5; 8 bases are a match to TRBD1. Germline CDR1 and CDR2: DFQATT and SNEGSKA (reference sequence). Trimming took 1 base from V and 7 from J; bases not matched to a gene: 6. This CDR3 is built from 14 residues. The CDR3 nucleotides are TGCAGTGCTAGAGTCCAGGGGGCAGGGCAGCCCCAGCATTTT. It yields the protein CSARVQGAGQPQHF.

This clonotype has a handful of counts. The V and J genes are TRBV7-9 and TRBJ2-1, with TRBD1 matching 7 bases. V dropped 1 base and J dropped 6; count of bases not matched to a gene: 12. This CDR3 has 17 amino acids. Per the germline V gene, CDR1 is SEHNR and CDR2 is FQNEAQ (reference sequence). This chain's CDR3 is CASSLVFGQASGNEQFF. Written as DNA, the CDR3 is TGTGCCAGCAGCTTAGTCTTTGGACAGGCGTCGGGCAATGAGCAGTTCTTC.

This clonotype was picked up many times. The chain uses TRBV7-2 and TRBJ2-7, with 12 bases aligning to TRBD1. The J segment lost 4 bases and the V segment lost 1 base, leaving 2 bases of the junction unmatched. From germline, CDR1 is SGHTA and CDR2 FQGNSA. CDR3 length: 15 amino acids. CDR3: CASSLGGQGAYEQYF. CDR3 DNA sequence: TGTGCCAGCAGCTTAGGGGGACAGGGGGCATACGAGCAGTACTTC.